This entry lists 20 T cell receptor beta chains sequenced from one sample in a study of T cell responses to AZD1222 COVID-19 vaccine. Assay: immunoSEQ multiplex PCR; the TCRdb copy retains only in-frame clones and omits some. This sample has roughly 190,000 clones; roughly 90% occur once, and the top ten carry roughly 3.5%. The source was peripheral blood, collected 28 days after the second AZD1222 dose. These receptors were collected from an adult who received the AZD1222 COVID-19 vaccine.

The V call is TRBV7-6, the J call TRBJ2-1; TRBD2 aligns across 7 bases. The CDR3 contains 16 residues. V lost 4 bases, J lost 0 bases, and 6 bases stayed unmatched. Germline CDR1 is SGHVS and CDR2 is FNYEAQ. The CDR3 region has the DNA TGTGCCAGCAGCTCCGGCGGCGGGAGCTCCTACAATGAGCAGTTCTTC. Translating gives CASSSGGGSSYNEQFF.

This clone was picked up a small number of times. The chain employs TRBV5-1 and TRBJ1-2, with a weak D call TRBD1 (5 bases). Trimming pared 4 bases from V and 5 bases from J, leaving 12 bases between. The CDR3 is 13 residues long. Germline CDR1 SGHRS, CDR2 YFSETQ. CDR3 protein: CASSVYSGYGYTF. The DNA of the CDR3 is TGCGCCAGCAGCGTCTACTCAGGGTATGGCTACACCTTC.

The V call is TRBV11-3, the J call TRBJ1-1; D gene uncertain. CDR1 and CDR2 (germline): SGHNT, YENEEA. V was pared by 5 bases and J by 5 bases, with 12 bases between. The CDR3 spans 13 residues. CDR3 in DNA: TGTGCCAGCAGCCCGATTACAACTACTGAAGCTTTCTTT. This encodes CASSPITTTEAFF.

The gene calls are TRBV30 and TRBJ2-3; possibly TRBD2 for D (5 bases). V lost 4 bases to trimming and J lost 1 base, with 18 bases between them. This CDR3 comprises 16 residues. CDR1 is GTSNPN, CDR2 SVGIG, per germline (reference sequence). The CDR3 protein is CAWNNQFLGGTDTQYF. CDR3 sequence (DNA): TGTGCCTGGAATAATCAGTTTCTCGGGGGCACAGATACGCAGTATTTT.

The V and J genes are TRBV2 and TRBJ2-2; 7 positions agree with TRBD2. The CDR3 extends over 15 amino acids. J lost 0 bases, V lost 4 bases, and 2 bases had no gene match. Germline loops: CDR1 SNHLY, CDR2 FYNNEI. DNA of the CDR3: TGTGCCAGCAGTGGCAGCGGGACGAACACCGGGGAGCTGTTTTTT. This sequence encodes CASSGSGTNTGELFF. Full variable domain (missing parts from reference TRBV2 and TRBJ2-2): EPEVTQTPSHQVTQMGQEVILRCVPISNHLYFYWYRQILGQKVEFLVSFYNNEISEKSEIFDDQFSVERPDGSNFTLKIRSTKLEDSAMYFCASSGSGTNTGELFFGEGSRLTVL.

The chain is built from TRBV15 and TRBJ1-2; 7 bases line up with TRBD1. V trimming: 3 bases; J trimming: 3 bases; junction bases outside the gene matches: 7. CDR3 length: 15 amino acids. Germline V gives CDR1 LNHNV, CDR2 YYDKDF (reference sequence). This CDR3 reads CATSSEDRTYYGYTF. The CDR3 DNA follows: TGTGCCACCAGCAGCGAGGACAGGACTTACTATGGCTACACCTTC.

The rearrangement uses TRBV5-1 and TRBJ1-1, with 9 bases matching TRBD1. The CDR3 runs 17 residues. J gave up 3 bases and V 0 bases, and 9 bases lay outside the gene matches. The V gene's germline CDR1 is SGHRS and CDR2 YFSETQ. The CDR3 protein is CASSLDRGLLVDTEAFF. CDR3 DNA: TGCGCCAGCAGCTTGGACAGGGGGCTACTGGTGGACACTGAAGCTTTCTTT.

The CDR3 spells CASSFGGTVMNTEAFF. DNA for the CDR3: TGTGCCAGCAGTTTCGGGGGGACAGTCATGAACACTGAAGCTTTCTTT. The chain has TRBV2 and TRBJ1-1; 7 nucleotides agree with TRBD1. The germline gives CDR1 SNHLY, CDR2 FYNNEI. Trimming removed 5 bases from V and 0 bases from J; junction bases left unmatched: 9. The CDR3 spans 16 residues.

The V call is TRBV10-3, the J call TRBJ1-1, with 7 nucleotides matching TRBD1. The V segment lost 3 bases and the J segment 5 bases; nucleotides outside the gene matches: 3. The CDR3 has 13 residues. Germline CDR1 and CDR2: ENHRY and SYGVKD. The CDR3, as DNA: TGTGCCATCAGTGAACAGGGGTTAACTGAAGCTTTCTTT. Its translation is CAISEQGLTEAFF.

CDR3 protein: CASSRPGQDRETQYF. Here the CDR3 DNA reads TGTGCCAGCAGTCGTCCAGGACAGGATAGAGAGACCCAGTACTTC. The gene calls are TRBV28 and TRBJ2-5; 7 bases line up with TRBD1. CDR3 length: 15 residues. V shed 5 bases, J shed 4 bases, and the junction held 10 bases outside the gene matches. The germline V gene has CDR1 MDHEN and CDR2 SYDVKM.

This rearrangement joins TRBV10-3 to TRBJ1-6; D is undetermined. The CDR3 loop spans 13 amino acids. With 7 bases removed from V and 7 bases from J, the gap between germline ends came to 11 bases. Germline V CDR1 and CDR2: ENHRY, SYGVKD. In DNA form, the CDR3 reads TGTGCCATCAAAGGTGGAAGGAATTCACCCCTCCACTTT. It codes for CAIKGGRNSPLHF.

The rearrangement uses TRBV4-2 and TRBJ1-2; D is unresolved. The germline gives CDR1 LGHNA, CDR2 YNFKEQ. CDR3 length: 12 residues. Deletions cut 4 bases from V and 8 bases from J, with 11 bases between. The CDR3 sequence: CASSRERWGYTF. DNA of the CDR3: TGTGCCAGCAGCCGAGAAAGGTGGGGCTACACCTTC.

The chain uses TRBV4-1 and TRBJ2-7; 8 bases are a match to TRBD1. The germline gives CDR1 MGHRA, CDR2 YSYEKL. The J segment lost 1 base and the V segment lost 3 bases, leaving 8 bases of the junction unmatched. This CDR3 is built from 16 residues. The CDR3 region is CASSQSQGAPSYEQYF. CDR3 bases: TGCGCCAGCAGCCAGTCCCAGGGGGCGCCGTCCTACGAGCAGTACTTC.

The chain has TRBV5-1 and TRBJ2-7; 9 nucleotides agree with TRBD1. V lost 4 bases to trimming and J lost 6 bases; unmatched junction nucleotides: 8. The CDR3 has 14 residues. Germline CDR1 SGHRS, CDR2 YFSETQ. The CDR3 region has the DNA TGCGCCAGCAGCCCCGGGACAGGGATCGGCGAGCAGTACTTC. Protein product: CASSPGTGIGEQYF.

The V call is TRBV5-6, the J call TRBJ1-5; D remains ambiguous. This CDR3 is 13 amino acids long. The germline gives CDR1 SGHDT, CDR2 YYEEEE. V was trimmed by 4 bases and J by 7 bases, leaving 12 bases between them. The CDR3 here is CASSRSGGQPQHF. The CDR3 DNA follows: TGTGCCAGCAGCAGGTCGGGCGGACAGCCCCAGCATTTT.

The chain employs TRBV7-9 and TRBJ1-2, with D maybe TRBD1 (5 bases). V was trimmed by 2 bases and J by 8 bases, leaving 12 bases between them. This CDR3 spans 13 amino acids. Looked up from germline, CDR1 is SEHNR and CDR2 is FQNEAQ (reference sequence). For the CDR3, the DNA is TGTGCCAGCAGCTTATCTCGGGGGGACGGCTACACCTTC. Translating gives CASSLSRGDGYTF.

The CDR3 protein is CATTAGGFVGELFF. The CDR3 coding sequence is TGTGCCACGACGGCAGGGGGCTTCGTCGGGGAGCTGTTTTTT. The chain uses TRBV28 and TRBJ2-2, with 8 bases lining up with TRBD1. The CDR3 loop spans 14 amino acids. J lost 7 bases, V lost 10 bases, and 11 bases had no gene match. Germline CDR1 MDHEN, CDR2 SYDVKM. Looking up the rest from reference TRBV28 and TRBJ2-2 gives the full variable domain: DVKVTQSSRYLVKRTGEKVFLECVQDMDHENMFWYRQDPGLGLRLIYFSYDVKMKEKGDIPEGYSVSREKKERFSLILESASTNQTSMYLCATTAGGFVGELFFGEGSRLTVL.

V usage is TRBV10-2 and J usage is TRBJ2-2; D uncertain. This CDR3 region has 14 residues. Germline V lookup: CDR1 WSHSY, CDR2 SAAADI. The V end lost 0 bases, the J end lost 0 bases, and 2 bases lay between the germline ends. The CDR3 region is CASSESTNTGELFF. As DNA, the CDR3 is TGCGCCAGCAGTGAGTCAACGAACACCGGGGAGCTGTTTTTT.

The V call is TRBV9, the J call TRBJ2-3; TRBD2 matches at 13 bases. Trimming at V came to 4 bases and at J to 6 bases, leaving 17 bases not matched to a gene. Germline loops: CDR1 SGDLS, CDR2 YYNGEE. The CDR3 runs 19 residues. For the CDR3, the DNA is TGTGCCAGCAGCCACCCTACTAGCGGGAGGGTCTCAAGAGGGGATACGCAGTATTTT. It yields the protein CASSHPTSGRVSRGDTQYF.

V usage is TRBV27 and J usage is TRBJ1-6; possibly TRBD1 for D (6 bases). The ends were cut back, 6 bases at V and 4 bases at J, with 10 bases in the middle. CDR1 is MNHEY, CDR2 SMNVEV, per germline (reference sequence). This CDR3 is built from 14 residues. The CDR3 loop is CASSLDRYNSPLHF. In nucleotides, the CDR3 is TGTGCCAGCAGCCTGGACAGATATAATTCACCCCTCCACTTT.